This entry lists 26 T cell receptor beta chains sequenced from one sample in a study of identical twins. TCRdb processed the 5' RACE reads anew with MiXCR; each CDR3 protein has one entry. The sample records around 530,000 distinct CDR3 sequences, approximately 14% being singletons. The same specimen was also included in a second study, on yellow fever vaccine responses in identical twins.

The sequencing input was CD4+ T cells sorted from blood. The receptors were gathered from a woman aged 18-35 years in good health.

This clonotype has at least ten counts. This chain joins TRBV12-3 or TRBV12-4 and TRBJ1-2, with D uncertain. V lost 2 bases, J lost 4 bases, and 11 bases lay in between. This CDR3 has 14 residues. The chain's CDR3 is CASSLLGSVYGYTF. DNA for the CDR3: TGTGCCAGCAGTTTACTAGGCAGCGTCTATGGCTACACCTTC.

This clonotype has at least ten counts. The CDR3 coding sequence is TGCAGCGTCGGCTCGGGGAGCAATCAGCCCCAGCATTTT. It yields the protein CSVGSGSNQPQHF. The chain recombines TRBV29-1 with TRBJ1-5; D gene unclear. Germline V gene sequence: CDR1 SQVTM, CDR2 ANQGSEA. The V and J ends lost 6 bases and 1 base respectively, with 10 bases between them. CDR3 length: 13 residues.

This clonotype was seen just once. This rearrangement joins TRBV19 to TRBJ2-5; D ambiguous. Per the germline V gene, CDR1 is LNHDA and CDR2 is SQIVND (reference sequence). Trimming pared 4 bases from V and 1 base from J, leaving 7 bases between. The CDR3 covers 13 residues. The CDR3 nucleotides read TGTGCCAGTAGTACATGGTCCCAAGAGACCCAGTACTTC. It is translated as CASSTWSQETQYF. The complete variable domain, with remaining parts taken from reference TRBV19 and TRBJ2-5, reads DGGITQSPKYLFRKEGQNVTLSCEQNLNHDAMYWYRQDPGQGLRLIYYSQIVNDFQKGDIAEGYSVSREKKESFPLTVTSAQKNPTAFYLCASSTWSQETQYFGPGTRLLVL.

This clonotype has more than one count but fewer than ten. The rearrangement uses TRBV5-1 and TRBJ1-5; D not certain. The CDR3 spans 13 residues. Germline CDR1 SGHRS, CDR2 YFSETQ. Trimming cost V 7 bases and J 7 bases, with 15 bases left between them. CDR3: CASRSDSRQPQHF. In DNA form, the CDR3 reads TGCGCCAGCCGATCCGATAGCAGGCAGCCCCAGCATTTT.

This clonotype was seen a handful of times. The gene calls are TRBV9 and TRBJ2-5; either TRBD1 or TRBD2 may supply D (5 bases each). CDR1 is SGDLS, CDR2 YYNGEE, per germline. Trimming shortened V by 3 bases and J by 2 bases, and 14 bases separated the two germline ends. The CDR3 loop spans 15 amino acids. The CDR3 loop is CASSASGTEQETQYF. Written as DNA, the CDR3 is TGTGCCAGCAGCGCCTCCGGGACCGAGCAAGAGACCCAGTACTTC.

This clonotype was detected only a few times. The chain couples TRBV28 to TRBJ2-6; 12 nucleotides align to TRBD1. The V gene end was trimmed by 6 bases and the J gene end by 2 bases; junction bases not matched to a gene: 8. The CDR3 extends over 18 amino acids. From germline, CDR1 is MDHEN and CDR2 SYDVKM. The CDR3 sequence is CASSLRDRGLTGANVLTF. In nucleotides, the CDR3 is TGTGCCAGCAGCCTACGGGACAGGGGGCTTACTGGGGCCAACGTCCTGACTTTC.

This clonotype was detected only a few times. The CDR3 protein is CSVDRTGNTEAFF. For the CDR3, the DNA is TGCAGCGTAGATAGGACAGGGAACACTGAAGCTTTCTTT. The chain carries TRBV29-1 and TRBJ1-1; 7 bases fit TRBD1. CDR1 and CDR2 (germline): SQVTM, ANQGSEA. The junction had 5 bases not matched to a gene; V was cut back by 6 bases and J by 1 base. The CDR3 is 13 amino acids.

This clonotype was found a few times. CDR3 in amino acids: CASSVGLRPDEPQHF. CDR3 bases: TGTGCCAGCAGCGTAGGTCTCCGCCCGGATGAGCCCCAGCATTTT. The chain joins TRBV9 to TRBJ1-5; no reliable D call. This CDR3 is 15 amino acids long. Germline CDR1 reads SGDLS; CDR2 reads YYNGEE. V was clipped by 0 bases and J by 8 bases, with 15 bases between them.

The CDR3 is CAPNRDRGRDEQYF. In DNA, the CDR3 is TGTGCCCCCAACCGGGACAGGGGGAGGGACGAGCAGTACTTC. The gene calls are TRBV10-3 and TRBJ2-7; 11 positions match TRBD1. The CDR3 is 14 residues long. With V trimmed by 11 bases and J by 5 bases, 11 bases remained unmatched. The V gene's germline CDR1 is ENHRY and CDR2 SYGVKD.

In its sample, this clonotype was seen a few times. V usage is TRBV6-1 and J usage is TRBJ2-7; the D gene is possibly TRBD1 (6 bases). V lost 11 bases, J lost 3 bases, and 11 bases lay in between. Looked up from germline, CDR1 is MNHNS and CDR2 is SASEGT. The CDR3 is 11 residues long. CDR3 sequence (DNA): TGTGCCTTCGGCAGGGGCTACGAGCAGTACTTC. The encoded protein is CAFGRGYEQYF.

In its sample, this clonotype was seen a few times. The genes are TRBV20-1 and TRBJ2-5; 8 bases align to TRBD1. The V gene end was trimmed by 3 bases and the J gene end by 4 bases; junction bases not matched to a gene: 4. The CDR3 totals 13 residues. Germline V lookup: CDR1 DFQATT, CDR2 SNEGSKA (reference sequence). The CDR3 here is CSARDRVAETQYF. The CDR3 DNA sequence: TGCAGTGCTAGGGACAGGGTCGCAGAGACCCAGTACTTC.

This clonotype was picked up a small number of times. This chain connects TRBV11-1 to TRBJ1-1; D unclear. Germline V gene lookup returns CDR1 SGHAT and CDR2 FQDESV (reference sequence). Trimming removed 2 bases from V and 11 bases from J, with 12 bases in between. There are 12 residues in the CDR3. CDR3 residues: CASSLSASQAFF. The CDR3 nucleotides are TGTGCCAGCAGCTTATCGGCAAGTCAGGCTTTCTTT.

Here the CDR3 reads CASSADRIYEQYF. In nucleotides, the CDR3 is TGTGCCAGCAGTGCTGACAGGATCTACGAGCAGTACTTC. This rearrangement joins TRBV6-1 to TRBJ2-7; TRBD1 is a possible D gene (6 bases). V lost 4 bases and J lost 3, with 10 bases in between. CDR1 and CDR2 from the germline V gene are MNHNS and SASEGT. The CDR3 spans 13 residues.

The CDR3 nucleotides are TGTGCCACCAGCAGAAGAGGACAGCAAGAGACCCAGTACTTC. As protein: CATSRRGQQETQYF. This chain joins TRBV15 and TRBJ2-5, with D perhaps matching TRBD1 (6 bases). CDR3 size: 14 residues. Germline CDR1 reads LNHNV; CDR2 reads YYDKDF (reference sequence). V was pared by 2 bases and J by 2 bases, with 9 bases between.

The gene calls are TRBV5-1 and TRBJ1-1; the D gene is possibly TRBD1 (6 bases). This CDR3 has 13 residues. Trimming removed 2 bases from V and 4 bases from J, with 9 bases in between. Per the germline V gene, CDR1 is SGHRS and CDR2 is YFSETQ. CDR3 DNA: TGCGCCAGCAGCTTAACACAGGGCACTGAAGCTTTCTTT. As protein: CASSLTQGTEAFF.

This chain links TRBV5-1 with TRBJ2-2; TRBD2 is a possible D gene (7 bases). This CDR3 region has 16 residues. From germline, CDR1 is SGHRS and CDR2 YFSETQ. Trimming cost V 0 bases and J 1 base, with 10 bases left between them. CDR3 bases: TGCGCCAGCAGCTTGGCCGGGGGGCTGAACACCGGGGAGCTGTTTTTT. Translated: CASSLAGGLNTGELFF.

J is TRBJ2-1 and V is TRBV7-9, with 11 bases lining up with TRBD2. From germline, CDR1 is SEHNR and CDR2 FQNEAQ (reference sequence). V trimming: 6 bases; J trimming: 10 bases; junction bases outside the gene matches: 11. The CDR3 has 15 amino acids. The CDR3 bases are TGTGCCAGCAGAATAGGTAGCGGGAGGGCTATGGAGCAGTTCTTC. This encodes CASRIGSGRAMEQFF.

The V and J genes are TRBV5-1 and TRBJ2-2; 8 bases are a match to TRBD2. In germline, CDR1 is SGHRS, CDR2 YFSETQ. V gave up 0 bases and J gave up 7 bases; unmatched junction bases: 5. The CDR3 spans 15 residues. The DNA of the CDR3 is TGCGCCAGCAGCTTGGTGGGACTAGTCAGCGGGGAGCTGTTTTTT. As protein: CASSLVGLVSGELFF.

The chain has TRBV5-1 and TRBJ2-2, with TRBD2 as a possible D gene (7 bases). Trimming took 8 bases from V and 6 from J, leaving 17 bases between them. The germline gives CDR1 SGHRS, CDR2 YFSETQ. This CDR3 has 14 amino acids. The CDR3 region is CASTPRGAAGELFF. DNA of the CDR3: TGCGCCAGTACACCACGGGGGGCCGCCGGGGAGCTGTTTTTT.

This clonotype was recorded many times. V is TRBV5-1 and J is TRBJ2-7, with D unclear. The germline V gene has CDR1 SGHRS and CDR2 YFSETQ. V was clipped by 0 bases and J by 7 bases, with 11 bases between them. This CDR3 has 13 amino acids. The CDR3 here is CASSLEGGLEQYV. CDR3 nucleotide sequence: TGCGCCAGCAGCTTGGAAGGCGGCCTGGAGCAGTACGTC.

This clonotype was recorded a few times. The genes are TRBV15 and TRBJ2-2; no clear D. Germline lookup yields CDR1 LNHNV and CDR2 YYDKDF (reference sequence). The V end lost 0 bases, the J end lost 7 bases, and 6 bases lay between the germline ends. This CDR3 is 13 amino acids long. CDR3 region: CATSRDRNGELFF. The CDR3 region has the DNA TGTGCCACCAGCAGAGATAGGAACGGGGAGCTGTTTTTT.

This clonotype occurred a few times. The chain has TRBV29-1 and TRBJ2-5; 12 nucleotides line up with TRBD2. The CDR3 spans 13 residues. CDR1 SQVTM and CDR2 ANQGSEA come from the germline V gene. V lost 6 bases to trimming and J lost 6 bases; unmatched junction nucleotides: 5. This CDR3 reads CSVGLAGGQTQYF. The CDR3 DNA reads as TGCAGCGTAGGGCTAGCGGGAGGGCAGACCCAGTACTTC. Supplemented by reference TRBV29-1 and TRBJ2-5, the full variable domain reads SAVISQKPSRDICQRGTSLTIQCQVDSQVTMMFWYRQQPGQSLTLIATANQGSEATYESGFVIDKFPISRPNLTFSTLTVSNMSPEDSSIYLCSVGLAGGQTQYFGPGTRLLVL.

The V gene is TRBV7-4, the J gene TRBJ2-5; perhaps D is TRBD1 or TRBD2 (5 bases each). Germline CDR1 is SGHVT and CDR2 is SQSDAQ. Trimming removed 2 bases at V and 2 bases at J, with 15 bases between. The CDR3 is 16 amino acids. CDR3 in amino acids: CASSLLVGGPQETQYF. CDR3 bases: TGTGCCAGCAGCTTATTGGTTGGGGGACCTCAAGAGACCCAGTACTTC.

This clonotype occurred a few times. The chain links TRBV6-5 to TRBJ2-1; D is unresolved. The germline V gene has CDR1 MNHEY and CDR2 SVGAGI. The V and J ends lost 4 bases and 4 bases respectively, with 8 bases between them. This CDR3 spans 13 amino acids. CDR3 DNA sequence: TGTGCCAGCAGTTTGGCGGAATACAATGAGCAGTTCTTC. Translated: CASSLAEYNEQFF.

This clonotype appeared a few times. This sequence joins TRBV20-1 and TRBJ2-1; 7 bases fit TRBD1. The CDR3 totals 14 residues. Germline V gene sequence: CDR1 DFQATT, CDR2 SNEGSKA (reference sequence). The CDR3 DNA follows: TGCAGACCCAACTCGGGACAGCCCTTAAATGAGCAGTTCTTC. Residues: CRPNSGQPLNEQFF.

The chain uses TRBV20-1 and TRBJ2-1, with 8 bases lining up with TRBD2. CDR1 and CDR2 from the germline V gene are DFQATT and SNEGSKA (reference sequence). V shed 2 bases, J shed 4 bases, and the junction held 4 bases outside the gene matches. The CDR3 covers 14 residues. The CDR3 region is CSARFSGVYNEQFF. CDR3 coding DNA: TGCAGTGCTAGATTTAGCGGGGTTTACAATGAGCAGTTCTTC.